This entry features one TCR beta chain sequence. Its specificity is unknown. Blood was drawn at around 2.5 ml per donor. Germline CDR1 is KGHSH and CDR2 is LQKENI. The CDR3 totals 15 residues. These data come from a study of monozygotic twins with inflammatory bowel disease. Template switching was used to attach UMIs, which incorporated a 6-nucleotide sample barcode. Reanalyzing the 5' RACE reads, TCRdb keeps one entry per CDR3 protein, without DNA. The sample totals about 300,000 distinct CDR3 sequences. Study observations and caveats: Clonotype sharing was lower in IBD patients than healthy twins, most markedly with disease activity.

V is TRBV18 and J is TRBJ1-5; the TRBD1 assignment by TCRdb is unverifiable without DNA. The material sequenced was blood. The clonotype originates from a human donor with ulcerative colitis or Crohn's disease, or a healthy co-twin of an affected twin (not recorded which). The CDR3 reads CASSPGTGYNQPQHF.